This T cell receptor beta chain was sequenced during a study of shared clonotypes between healthy human individuals (TCRdb year 2020). For context, the study as a whole: The cohort included a few men and two women between 18 and 49 years of age. The study deeply sequenced blood TCR repertoires of about 5 healthy adults to estimate repertoire size and the extent of clonotype sharing between individuals. Libraries were prepared and TCR repertoires were sequenced by different laboratories using diverse techniques, in order to increase sequencing depth and limit assay-specific biases. Between about 0.94 and 10 billion PBMCs per donor were obtained by leukapheresis. General study outcomes and caveats: Pairwise subsampling indicated that sequencing depth was expected to affect the degree of clonotype sharing among donors. Sampling was limited to blood, and TCR repertoires in tissue likely differ from TCR repertoires in blood. The small number of donors limited the genetic and exposure-history diversity represented.

The donors were healthy, HIV-negative adults with no recently reported acute infections or vaccinations. Every donor was a Caucasian adult residing in Nashville, Tennessee, USA. For unsorted samples, tens of millions of PBMCs were counted and genomic DNA was extracted with the QIAamp DNA Blood Mini kit. Blood was obtained by leukapheresis, after which PBMCs were separated by Ficoll-Histopaque density gradient centrifugation and cryopreserved in liquid nitrogen vapor phase. CDR3 length: 16 amino acids, cysteine to phenylalanine. The sequence is cut down to CDR3 DNA, 48 bases in frame from base 1. V is reduced by 2 bases and J by 4 bases, leaving a spacing of 17 bases between them. Taken from the germline V gene, the CDR1 and CDR2 loops are SGHTA and FQGNSA. To note about this clone: No antigen is known for it. Within one base of it there is no much larger clone, and no base qualities were kept.

Using the deep immunoSEQ assay, multiplex PCR amplified TCR CDR3 regions from genomic DNA. Extracted genomic DNA from each cell subset was distributed evenly across all wells of several immunoSEQ 96-well plates, and each plate was treated as a replicate. Each replicate PCR for unsorted PBMC received 300 to 350 ng genomic DNA, equal to 30,000 to 35,000 T cell genomes. Ten immunoSEQ deep assay plates were used to sequence unsorted PBMC genomic DNA. Purified libraries were quantified with a Qubit 3.0 fluorometer, sized on a Bioanalyzer 2100, and re-quantified with the KAPA Library Quantification kit. Every immunoSEQ 96-well plate was sequenced on a separate single-read 150-cycle Illumina NextSeq 550 flow cell. Turning to the authors' computational methods: Because only junctional sequences without quality scores were contained in the immunoSEQ output, filtering matching that applied to full-length reads could not be performed. To assign V/J genes and CDR3, sequences were annotated using PyIR, a Python wrapper for IgBLAST v1.9, with IMGT germline references. Any read was removed if the V/J assignment was weak (E-value above 1e-6), the CDR3 was missing, or the read contained stop codons, out-of-frame junctions, or ambiguous translated residues. V3J clonotypes were defined by identical inferred V gene, J gene, and CDR3 amino acid sequence. Percentage overlap between repertoires was computed as shared unique clonotypes divided by the size of the smaller repertoire. RTK rarefaction, the Chao1 estimator, and Recon v2.1 estimates of unobserved clonotypes were used to assess repertoire richness. TCRdb took this table from immuneACCESS and kept in-frame rearrangements with V and J called. Such tables lack part of the clones; where checked against another copy, unresolved V genes explain under half of the gap, and the rest is unexplained. D and trimming come from the DNA, and the V and J calls and clone size come from that table. This sample lists around 500,000 clones; over 75% were detected once. The top ten clonotypes cover roughly 13% of the sample.

Rearrangement joined TRBV7-2 to TRBJ1-2; confidence is insufficient to name the D gene. The source of this sequence is a woman in her thirties or forties in good health. Some clones in this sample may be carry-over from other donors' samples. The sequencing input was PBMCs. This receptor has the CDR3 CASSLFGEARSYGYTF. The nucleotide sequence is TGTGCCAGCAGCTTATTCGGCGAGGCCCGGAGCTATGGCTACACCTTC.